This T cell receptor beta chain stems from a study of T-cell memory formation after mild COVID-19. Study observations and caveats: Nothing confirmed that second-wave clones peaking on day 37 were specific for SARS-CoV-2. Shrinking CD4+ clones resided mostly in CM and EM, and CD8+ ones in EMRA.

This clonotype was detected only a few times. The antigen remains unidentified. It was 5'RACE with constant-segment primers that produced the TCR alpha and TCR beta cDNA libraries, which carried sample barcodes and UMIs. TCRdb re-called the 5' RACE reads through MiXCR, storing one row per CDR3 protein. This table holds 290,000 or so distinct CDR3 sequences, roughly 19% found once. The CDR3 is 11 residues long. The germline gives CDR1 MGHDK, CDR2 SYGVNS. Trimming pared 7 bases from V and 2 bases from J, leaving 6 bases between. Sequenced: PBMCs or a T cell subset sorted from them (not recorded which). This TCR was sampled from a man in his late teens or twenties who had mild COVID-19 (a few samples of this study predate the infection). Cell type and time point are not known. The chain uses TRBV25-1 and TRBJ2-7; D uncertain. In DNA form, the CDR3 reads TGTGCCAGCACGGCAGCCTACGAGCAGTACTTC. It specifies CASTAAYEQYF.